The 2 T cell receptor beta chains given below trace back to one sample, sequenced in a study of human T cells and chemical hapten exposure. The time point here: patch test 2, 6 weeks after DPC sensitization. The treatment here: therapeutic diphenylcyclopropenone sensitization with weekly scalp DPC. From the RACE reads, TCRdb called clonotypes with MiXCR, one entry per CDR3 protein. The table shows under 450,000 distinct CDR3 sequences, with 6% to 7% occurring only once. The material was whole blood, obtained in connection with sensitization to the hapten diphenylcyclopropenone (DPC). These receptors were collected from a woman aged 18-29 years with alopecia areata. Some clones in this sample may be carry-over from other donors' samples.

The rearrangement joins TRBV20-1 to TRBJ1-1; D remains unclear. There are 12 residues in the CDR3. Germline CDR1 reads DFQATT; CDR2 reads SNEGSKA (reference sequence). With 3 bases removed from V and 1 base from J, the gap between germline ends came to 6 bases. CDR3 protein: CSARNQNTEAFF. CDR3 DNA: TGCAGTGCTAGGAATCAGAACACTGAAGCTTTCTTT.

This chain uses TRBV6-5 with TRBJ1-3; D is uncertain. V shed 6 bases and J shed 1 base, with 13 bases lying between them. This CDR3 is built from 15 residues. CDR1 and CDR2 (germline): MNHEY, SVGAGI. CDR3 sequence reads: CASSYGLLSGNTIYF. Written as DNA, the CDR3 is TGTGCCAGCAGCTATGGCCTCCTGTCTGGAAACACCATATATTTT.